The rows below give T cell receptor beta chains drawn from one sample of a study of blood T cell repertoires in COVID-19. Data came from immunoSEQ multiplex PCR; TCRdb stores just in-frame clones and leaves some out. The sample includes 110,000 or so clones, 70% to 90% of them seen just once. Material for sequencing was peripheral blood. These TCRs come from a man between 40 and 49 years old with acute or convalescent COVID-19. The CDR3 runs from the conserved cysteine through the conserved F or W. Each record gives: clone size, V gene, J gene, D gene, CDR3 protein, CDR3 DNA. A D gene is named only where the DNA matches it firmly. Rows give clone size only sometimes, using once, few, many, or a class for an expanded clone.

clone size: .
V gene: TRBV5-1
J gene: TRBJ2-3
D gene: .
CDR3 protein: CASSLASGGDTQYF
CDR3 DNA: TGCGCCAGCAGCTTGGCCAGCGGCGGAGATACGCAGTATTTT

clone size: few
V gene: TRBV7-9
J gene: TRBJ2-7
D gene: TRBD1
CDR3 protein: CASSFDRGSYEQYF
CDR3 DNA: TGTGCCAGCAGCTTTGACAGGGGCTCCTACGAGCAGTACTTC

clone size: .
V gene: TRBV5-6
J gene: TRBJ2-4
D gene: .
CDR3 protein: CASSLAGGNIQYF
CDR3 DNA: TGTGCCAGCAGCTTGGCCGGGGGAAACATTCAGTACTTC

clone size: once
V gene: TRBV9
J gene: TRBJ1-6
D gene: TRBD1
CDR3 protein: CASRGGTDNSPLHF
CDR3 DNA: TGTGCCAGCAGAGGCGGGACAGATAATTCACCCCTCCACTTT

clone size: .
V gene: TRBV6-5
J gene: TRBJ1-2
D gene: .
CDR3 protein: CASSYSATDGYTF
CDR3 DNA: TGTGCCAGCAGTTACTCAGCGACTGATGGCTACACCTTC

clone size: .
V gene: TRBV9
J gene: TRBJ1-1
D gene: TRBD1
CDR3 protein: CASSVSGTGNTEAFF
CDR3 DNA: TGTGCCAGCAGCGTGTCCGGGACAGGGAACACTGAAGCTTTCTTT

clone size: few
V gene: TRBV7-6
J gene: TRBJ2-7
D gene: .
CDR3 protein: CASSLMGGPFDEQYF
CDR3 DNA: TGTGCCAGCAGCTTAATGGGGGGGCCATTCGACGAGCAGTACTTC

clone size: .
V gene: TRBV5-1
J gene: TRBJ2-4
D gene: TRBD1
CDR3 protein: CASARQDRVENIQYF
CDR3 DNA: TGCGCCAGCGCGAGGCAGGACAGGGTTGAAAACATTCAGTACTTC

clone size: .
V gene: TRBV27
J gene: TRBJ1-1
D gene: TRBD1
CDR3 protein: CASTTGGNTEAFF
CDR3 DNA: TGTGCCAGTACGACAGGGGGAAACACTGAAGCTTTCTTT

clone size: .
V gene: TRBV7-2
J gene: TRBJ1-1
D gene: .
CDR3 protein: CASSFNMNTEAFF
CDR3 DNA: TGTGCCAGCAGCTTTAATATGAACACTGAAGCTTTCTTT

clone size: .
V gene: TRBV24-1
J gene: TRBJ2-5
D gene: TRBD1
CDR3 protein: CATSDTGTGYQETQYF
CDR3 DNA: TGTGCCACCAGTGATACCGGGACAGGGTACCAAGAGACCCAGTACTTC

clone size: .
V gene: TRBV12-3/TRBV12-4
J gene: TRBJ1-3
D gene: .
CDR3 protein: CASGSSGNTIYF
CDR3 DNA: TGTGCCAGCGGTAGCTCTGGAAACACCATATATTTT

clone size: .
V gene: TRBV30
J gene: TRBJ2-7
D gene: .
CDR3 protein: CAWRFGGSGEQYF
CDR3 DNA: TGTGCCTGGAGGTTCGGAGGGAGCGGTGAGCAGTACTTC

clone size: .
V gene: TRBV5-1
J gene: TRBJ1-6
D gene: TRBD1
CDR3 protein: CASSLDGQGKSPLHF
CDR3 DNA: TGCGCCAGCAGCTTGGATGGACAGGGTAAATCACCCCTCCACTTT

clone size: .
V gene: TRBV5-4
J gene: TRBJ2-7
D gene: TRBD1
CDR3 protein: CASSWGTGGEQYF
CDR3 DNA: TGTGCCAGCAGCTGGGGGACAGGGGGCGAGCAGTACTTC

clone size: .
V gene: TRBV6-5
J gene: TRBJ2-7
D gene: .
CDR3 protein: CASSYTAGVGYEQYF
CDR3 DNA: TGTGCCAGCAGTTACACTGCAGGGGTGGGCTACGAGCAGTACTTC

clone size: .
V gene: TRBV19
J gene: TRBJ1-6
D gene: .
CDR3 protein: CASSIFAENSPLHF
CDR3 DNA: TGTGCCAGTAGTATATTTGCGGAAAATTCACCCCTCCACTTT

clone size: .
V gene: TRBV10-3
J gene: TRBJ1-1
D gene: TRBD1
CDR3 protein: CAISDRGRDRAGTEAFF
CDR3 DNA: TGTGCCATCAGTGATCGAGGCCGGGACAGGGCAGGCACTGAAGCTTTCTTT

clone size: .
V gene: TRBV24-1
J gene: TRBJ2-5
D gene: TRBD1
CDR3 protein: CATSGGQGVAETQYF
CDR3 DNA: TGTGCCACCAGTGGCGGACAGGGGGTTGCAGAGACCCAGTACTTC

clone size: once
V gene: TRBV6-6
J gene: TRBJ1-2
D gene: TRBD1
CDR3 protein: CASSGLDRGNGYTF
CDR3 DNA: TGTGCCAGCAGCGGACTGGACAGGGGCAATGGCTACACCTTC

clone size: .
V gene: TRBV24-1
J gene: TRBJ1-4
D gene: TRBD1
CDR3 protein: CATSDATGDGNEKLFF
CDR3 DNA: TGTGCCACCAGTGATGCGACAGGGGACGGTAATGAAAAACTGTTTTTT

clone size: .
V gene: TRBV7-9
J gene: TRBJ2-5
D gene: .
CDR3 protein: CASTPGGASQETQYF
CDR3 DNA: TGTGCCAGCACCCCTGGGGGGGCCTCTCAAGAGACCCAGTACTTC

clone size: .
V gene: TRBV12-3/TRBV12-4
J gene: TRBJ1-1
D gene: TRBD1
CDR3 protein: CASTRTGNTEAFF
CDR3 DNA: TGTGCCAGCACCCGGACAGGGAACACTGAAGCTTTCTTT

clone size: once
V gene: TRBV6-5
J gene: TRBJ1-6
D gene: TRBD1
CDR3 protein: CASTLTGVSPLHF
CDR3 DNA: TGTGCCAGCACCCTGACAGGGGTGTCACCCCTCCACTTT

clone size: .
V gene: TRBV7-2
J gene: TRBJ2-5
D gene: .
CDR3 protein: CASSLTPRGQETQYF
CDR3 DNA: TGTGCCAGCAGCTTAACCCCCCGAGGCCAAGAGACCCAGTACTTC

clone size: .
V gene: TRBV4-3
J gene: TRBJ2-7
D gene: .
CDR3 protein: CASSQDFRGNINEQYF
CDR3 DNA: TGCGCCAGCAGCCAAGATTTCAGGGGCAATATCAACGAGCAGTACTTC

clone size: .
V gene: TRBV2
J gene: TRBJ1-1
D gene: .
CDR3 protein: CASSRGGITEAFF
CDR3 DNA: TGTGCCAGCAGTCGGGGGGGGATCACTGAAGCTTTCTTT

clone size: .
V gene: TRBV3-1/TRBV3-2
J gene: TRBJ2-3
D gene: .
CDR3 protein: CASSQGGPRAYF
CDR3 DNA: TGTGCCAGCAGCCAAGGAGGGCCCCGTGCGTATTTT

clone size: few
V gene: TRBV7-2
J gene: TRBJ1-6
D gene: .
CDR3 protein: CASSLRGDNSPLHF
CDR3 DNA: TGTGCCAGCAGCTTACGGGGAGACAATTCACCCCTCCACTTT

clone size: .
V gene: TRBV6-5
J gene: TRBJ2-7
D gene: .
CDR3 protein: CASRPGPVWYEQYF
CDR3 DNA: TGTGCCAGCAGGCCGGGTCCAGTCTGGTACGAGCAGTACTTC

clone size: .
V gene: TRBV12-5
J gene: TRBJ1-4
D gene: .
CDR3 protein: CASGLATGKGKLFF
CDR3 DNA: TGTGCTAGTGGTTTGGCGACAGGAAAGGGAAAACTGTTTTTT

clone size: .
V gene: TRBV7-9
J gene: TRBJ2-3
D gene: .
CDR3 protein: CASRRTDTQYF
CDR3 DNA: TGTGCCAGCCGCAGAACAGATACGCAGTATTTT

clone size: .
V gene: TRBV7-3
J gene: TRBJ2-2
D gene: TRBD1
CDR3 protein: CASSFAGTGNVNTGELFF
CDR3 DNA: TGTGCCAGCAGCTTCGCCGGGACAGGGAACGTCAACACCGGGGAGCTGTTTTTT

clone size: .
V gene: TRBV29-1
J gene: TRBJ1-3
D gene: .
CDR3 protein: CSVELQSSGNTIYF
CDR3 DNA: TGCAGCGTAGAATTACAAAGCTCTGGAAACACCATATATTTT

clone size: .
V gene: TRBV7-3
J gene: TRBJ2-3
D gene: .
CDR3 protein: CASSFRDTTDTQYF
CDR3 DNA: TGTGCCAGCAGCTTCCGGGACACCACAGATACGCAGTATTTT

clone size: .
V gene: TRBV6-2/TRBV6-3
J gene: TRBJ2-1
D gene: TRBD2
CDR3 protein: CASSWASGGSYNEQFF
CDR3 DNA: TGTGCCAGCAGTTGGGCTAGCGGGGGGTCCTACAATGAGCAGTTCTTC

clone size: .
V gene: TRBV24-1
J gene: TRBJ2-1
D gene: TRBD1
CDR3 protein: CATSDPRAPDRENYNEQFF
CDR3 DNA: TGTGCCACCAGTGACCCTCGGGCCCCGGACAGGGAAAACTACAATGAGCAGTTCTTC

clone size: .
V gene: TRBV19
J gene: TRBJ2-5
D gene: .
CDR3 protein: CASSEGGKETQYF
CDR3 DNA: TGTGCCAGTAGTGAGGGGGGGAAAGAGACCCAGTACTTC

clone size: .
V gene: TRBV7-9
J gene: TRBJ2-3
D gene: TRBD2
CDR3 protein: CASSPTRTSGGTDTQYF
CDR3 DNA: TGTGCCAGCAGCCCCACCCGGACTAGCGGGGGCACAGATACGCAGTATTTT

clone size: .
V gene: TRBV30
J gene: TRBJ1-5
D gene: TRBD1
CDR3 protein: CAWSVNRGVGYSNQPQHF
CDR3 DNA: TGTGCCTGGAGTGTCAACAGGGGCGTGGGCTATAGCAATCAGCCCCAGCATTTT

clone size: few
V gene: TRBV7-2
J gene: TRBJ1-1
D gene: .
CDR3 protein: CASSFLGSGEAFF
CDR3 DNA: TGTGCCAGCAGCTTTTTGGGTTCAGGTGAAGCTTTCTTT

clone size: .
V gene: TRBV19
J gene: TRBJ1-2
D gene: TRBD1
CDR3 protein: CASSPPRTGTVHGYTF
CDR3 DNA: TGTGCCAGTAGTCCCCCACGGACAGGAACTGTACACGGCTACACCTTC

clone size: .
V gene: TRBV6-5
J gene: TRBJ1-6
D gene: .
CDR3 protein: CASRLGVNNSPLHF
CDR3 DNA: TGTGCCAGCAGACTAGGAGTTAATAATTCACCCCTCCACTTT

clone size: .
V gene: TRBV6-5
J gene: TRBJ2-7
D gene: TRBD1
CDR3 protein: CASSFDRGASSYEQYF
CDR3 DNA: TGTGCCAGCAGTTTTGACAGGGGCGCAAGCTCCTACGAGCAGTACTTC